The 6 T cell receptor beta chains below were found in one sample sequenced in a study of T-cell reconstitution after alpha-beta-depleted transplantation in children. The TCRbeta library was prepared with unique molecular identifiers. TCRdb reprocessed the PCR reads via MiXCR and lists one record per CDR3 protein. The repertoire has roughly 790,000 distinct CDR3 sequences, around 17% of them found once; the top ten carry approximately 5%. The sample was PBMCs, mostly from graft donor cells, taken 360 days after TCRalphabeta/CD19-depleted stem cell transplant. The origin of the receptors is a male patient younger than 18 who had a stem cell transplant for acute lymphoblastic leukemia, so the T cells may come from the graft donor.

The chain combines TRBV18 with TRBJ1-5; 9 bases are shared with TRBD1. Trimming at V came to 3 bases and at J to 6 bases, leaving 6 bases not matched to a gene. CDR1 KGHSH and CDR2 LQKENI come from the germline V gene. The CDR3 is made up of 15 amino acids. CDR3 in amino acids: CASSPIEGQGQPQHF. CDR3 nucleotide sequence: TGTGCCAGCTCACCGATAGAGGGACAGGGTCAGCCCCAGCATTTT.

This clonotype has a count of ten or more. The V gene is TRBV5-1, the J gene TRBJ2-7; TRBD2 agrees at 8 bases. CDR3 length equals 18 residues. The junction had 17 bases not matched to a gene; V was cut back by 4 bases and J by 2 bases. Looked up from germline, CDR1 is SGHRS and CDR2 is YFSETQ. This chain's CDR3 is CASSLAGASGQGPYEQYF. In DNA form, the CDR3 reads TGCGCCAGCAGCCTCGCAGGAGCTAGCGGGCAGGGACCCTACGAGCAGTACTTC.

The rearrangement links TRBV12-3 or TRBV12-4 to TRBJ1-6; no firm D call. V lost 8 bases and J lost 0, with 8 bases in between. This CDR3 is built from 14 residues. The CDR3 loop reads CASVRSSYNSPLHF. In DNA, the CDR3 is TGTGCCAGCGTAAGGAGCTCCTATAATTCACCCCTCCACTTT.

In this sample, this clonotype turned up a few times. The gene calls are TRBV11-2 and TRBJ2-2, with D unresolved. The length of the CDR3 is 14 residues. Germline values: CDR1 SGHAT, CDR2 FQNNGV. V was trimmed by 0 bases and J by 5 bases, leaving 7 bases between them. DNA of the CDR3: TGTGCCAGCAGCTTAGATCCTAGAACCGGGGAGCTGTTTTTT. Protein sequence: CASSLDPRTGELFF.

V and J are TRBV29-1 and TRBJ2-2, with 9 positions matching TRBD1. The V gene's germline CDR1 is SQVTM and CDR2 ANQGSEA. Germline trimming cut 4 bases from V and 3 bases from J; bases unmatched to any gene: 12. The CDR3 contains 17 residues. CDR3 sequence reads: CSVVPQGADGYTGELFF. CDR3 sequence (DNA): TGCAGCGTTGTACCACAGGGGGCAGATGGGTACACCGGGGAGCTGTTTTTT.

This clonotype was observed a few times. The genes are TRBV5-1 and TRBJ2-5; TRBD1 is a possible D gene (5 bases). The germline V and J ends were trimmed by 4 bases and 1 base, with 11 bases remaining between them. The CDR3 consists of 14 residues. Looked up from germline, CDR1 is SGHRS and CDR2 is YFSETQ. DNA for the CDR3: TGCGCCAGCAGCATACAGGCCCGCCAAGAGACCCAGTACTTC. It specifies CASSIQARQETQYF. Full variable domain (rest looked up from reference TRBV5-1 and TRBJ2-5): KAGVTQTPRYLIKTRGQQVTLSCSPISGHRSVSWYQQTPGQGLQFLFEYFSETQRNKGNFPGRFSGRQFSNSRSEMNVSTLELGDSALYLCASSIQARQETQYFGPGTRLLVL.